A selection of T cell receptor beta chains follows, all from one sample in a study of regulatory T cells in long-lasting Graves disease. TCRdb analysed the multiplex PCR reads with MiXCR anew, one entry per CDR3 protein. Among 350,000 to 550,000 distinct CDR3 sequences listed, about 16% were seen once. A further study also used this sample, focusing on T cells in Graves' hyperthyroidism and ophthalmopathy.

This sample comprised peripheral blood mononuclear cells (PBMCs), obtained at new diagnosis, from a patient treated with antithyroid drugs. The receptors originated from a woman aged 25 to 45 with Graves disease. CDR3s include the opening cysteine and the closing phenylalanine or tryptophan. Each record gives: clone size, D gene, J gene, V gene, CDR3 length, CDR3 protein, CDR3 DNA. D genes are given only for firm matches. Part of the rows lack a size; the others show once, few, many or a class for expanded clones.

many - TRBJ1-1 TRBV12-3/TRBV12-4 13 CASSWQGNTEAFF TGTGCCAGCAGTTGGCAAGGGAACACTGAAGCTTTCTTT
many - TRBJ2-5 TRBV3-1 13 CASGWQPLGTQYF TGTGCCAGTGGCTGGCAACCCCTCGGGACCCAGTACTTC
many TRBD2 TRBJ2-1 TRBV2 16 CASKSTSGSGIDEQFF TGTGCCAGCAAGAGTACTAGCGGGAGCGGAATTGATGAGCAGTTCTTC
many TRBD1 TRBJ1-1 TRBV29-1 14 CSARLYRGRTEAFF TGCAGCGCCCGACTCTACAGGGGAAGGACTGAAGCTTTCTTT
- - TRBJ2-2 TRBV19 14 CASGIYGVTGELFF TGTGCCAGTGGAATTTACGGGGTCACCGGGGAGCTGTTTTTT
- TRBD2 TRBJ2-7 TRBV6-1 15 CASSKLAGGTYEQYF TGTGCCAGCAGTAAACTAGCGGGAGGGACCTACGAGCAGTACTTC
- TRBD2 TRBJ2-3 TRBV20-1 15 CSAGLAGGRIDTQYF TGCAGTGCTGGTCTAGCGGGGGGGAGGATCGATACGCAGTATTTT
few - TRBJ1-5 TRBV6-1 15 CASSPGSTGNQPQHF TGTGCCAGCAGTCCCGGATCAACAGGGAATCAGCCCCAGCATTTT
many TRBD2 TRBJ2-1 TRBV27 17 CASSTPRTSGSYNEQFF TGTGCCAGCAGTACCCCCCGTACTAGCGGGAGTTACAATGAGCAGTTCTTC
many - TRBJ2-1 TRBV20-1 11 CSARDGNEQFF TGCAGTGCTAGAGATGGGAATGAGCAGTTCTTC
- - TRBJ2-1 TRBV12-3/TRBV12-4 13 CASSPLGADEQFF TGTGCCAGCAGCCCCCTAGGGGCAGATGAGCAGTTCTTC
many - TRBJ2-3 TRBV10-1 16 CASSESFGGLTDTQYF TGCGCCAGCAGTGAGTCGTTTGGCGGGCTCACAGATACGCAGTATTTT